This T cell receptor (beta chain) was recorded in a study of T cells in Graves' hyperthyroidism and ophthalmopathy (dated by TCRdb to about 2019). As for the study more broadly: Peripheral blood was collected at initial diagnosis, before any treatment. Whether ophthalmopathy could be predicted prospectively was tested in an independent validation cohort made up of some 20 hyperthyroidism patients plus 17 patients who later progressed to ophthalmopathy. In addition, the study compared T-cell repertoires in thyroid tissue and in blood from several Graves' hyperthyroidism patients. The paper reports TCR Vbeta CDR3 sequencing of some 140 peripheral blood samples: around 45 ophthalmopathy, about 75 hyperthyroidism and 17 progressor patients. To identify distinguishing TCR V-J signatures, a discovery cohort of 100 or so patients was used, comprising approximately 40 with Graves' ophthalmopathy and some 60 with stable Graves' hyperthyroidism. After sampling, hyperthyroidism patients received methimazole starting at 30 mg daily, and ophthalmopathy patients received high-dose intravenous methylprednisolone. The 75 to 100 discovery patients were divided at random into training and test sets in a 7:3 ratio. General conclusions and limits of the study: During validation, the model predicted progression to ophthalmopathy a median of approximately 6.5 months ahead of onset, with roughly 65% sensitivity and about 72% specificity. Most expanded thyroid clonotypes (frequency above 0.001) were also detected in blood, a finding suggesting that blood repertoires may reflect thyroid immune responses. Sample size was not statistically predetermined, and investigators were not blinded to group allocation. A model built on a 13 V-J signature distinguished ophthalmopathy from stable hyperthyroidism, reaching roughly 88% sensitivity and approximately 83% specificity in cross-validation and 80%/75% in testing.

The TCR beta CDR3 regions were amplified from RNA transcripts. The TCR CDR3 was subjected to a first round of RT-PCR using the HTBI primer set and the Qiagen OneStep RT-PCR kit. Libraries were constructed in a second round of multiplex PCR, after which size selection and purification were performed. The libraries were sequenced on an Illumina HiSeq2000 using paired-end 100 bp reads. In the paper's pipeline: Raw data were processed with SOAPnuke, discarding reads with adapters, uncalled bases, mean Phred below 15, or no exact constant-primer or identifier match. High-quality paired reads were merged using COPE v1.2.5, and each unique nucleotide sequence was defined as a clonotype. MiTCR v1.1 was used to align clonotypes to the IMGT TRBV, TRBD and TRBJ reference segments. Analysis was restricted to V-J combinations with a frequency above 0.0001, which covered about 99% of repertoires. The TCS score was defined as the ratio of F50 (clonal expansion) to E x V (chaos), calculated using BLOSUM62-based TCRdist between CDR3 peptides within each V-J. Welch's t-statistics and random forest reduced around 550 V-J features to roughly 13, which were used in a naive Bayes classifier (R e1071). The similarity between thyroid and blood repertoires was quantified using the Morisita-Horn index. In-frame beta chains were kept once TCRdb had trimmed the public reads at Q25 with fastp and called clones with MiXCR. Here each entry gathers all rows of one CDR3 protein and keeps the most common genes and DNA. TCRdb, rather than the study authors, made the V and J calls. The sample records nearly 750,000 distinct CDR3 sequences, around a third of which are singletons. In total, the top ten clones hold 31% of the sample.

For this clonotype: What antigen it recognizes has not been identified. No base-level quality is on record; no much larger clone is a single base apart.

A patient counted as having stable Graves' hyperthyroidism if no progression to ophthalmopathy occurred over 18 months of follow-up. Hyperthyroidism patients were aged 18 to 65 years and newly diagnosed, with disease duration of less than 2 months. Patients with uncontrolled infections, other autoimmune diseases, pregnancy or lactation were excluded. Diagnoses were based on clinical symptoms, serum thyroxine and TRAb, thyroid ultrasound and orbital computed tomography. PBMCs were isolated from 7.5 to 10 ml of fresh peripheral blood by Ficoll-Paque density gradient centrifugation. Total RNA was extracted with Trizol reagent, and quality was checked on an Agilent 2100 Bioanalyzer. The sequenced sample was blood. The receptor was isolated from a woman aged 40 to 49 with Graves' hyperthyroidism.

The CDR3 amino acid sequence is: CASSKPGQGTDTQYF. The DNA sequence follows: TGTGCCAGCAGCAAACCGGGACAGGGCACAGATACGCAGTATTTT. The V gene is TRBV7-9 and the J gene is TRBJ2-3, with 8 middle bases fitting TRBD1. The CDR3 runs 15 residues from the cysteine to the phenylalanine. The CDR3 DNA has 45 bases and is translated from base 1. Per the germline V gene (reference sequence), SEHNR is the CDR1 and FQNEAQ is the CDR2. From V the trimming removes 5 bases and from J it removes 1 base, while the gene matches leave 5 bases of the junction unaccounted for. The entire variable domain, with the stretches around the CDR3 drawn from the reference TRBV7-9 and TRBJ2-3 proteins, is DTGVSQNPRHKITKRGQNVTFRCDPISEHNRLYWYRQTLGQGPEFLTYFQNEAQLEKSRLLSDRFSAERPKGSFSTLEIQRTEQGDSAMYLCASSKPGQGTDTQYFGPGTRLTVL.